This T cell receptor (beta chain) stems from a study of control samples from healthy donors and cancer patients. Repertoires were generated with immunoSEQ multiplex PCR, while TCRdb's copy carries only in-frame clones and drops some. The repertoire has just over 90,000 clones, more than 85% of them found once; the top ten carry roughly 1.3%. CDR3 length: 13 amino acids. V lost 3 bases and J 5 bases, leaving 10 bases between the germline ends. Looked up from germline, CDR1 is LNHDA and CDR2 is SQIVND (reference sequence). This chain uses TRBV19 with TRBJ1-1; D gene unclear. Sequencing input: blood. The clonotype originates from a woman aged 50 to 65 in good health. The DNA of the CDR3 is TGTGCCAGTAGTATTAATAAAGGGACTGAAGCTTTCTTT. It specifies CASSINKGTEAFF. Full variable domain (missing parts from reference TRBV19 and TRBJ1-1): DGGITQSPKYLFRKEGQNVTLSCEQNLNHDAMYWYRQDPGQGLRLIYYSQIVNDFQKGDIAEGYSVSREKKESFPLTVTSAQKNPTAFYLCASSINKGTEAFFGQGTRLTVV.